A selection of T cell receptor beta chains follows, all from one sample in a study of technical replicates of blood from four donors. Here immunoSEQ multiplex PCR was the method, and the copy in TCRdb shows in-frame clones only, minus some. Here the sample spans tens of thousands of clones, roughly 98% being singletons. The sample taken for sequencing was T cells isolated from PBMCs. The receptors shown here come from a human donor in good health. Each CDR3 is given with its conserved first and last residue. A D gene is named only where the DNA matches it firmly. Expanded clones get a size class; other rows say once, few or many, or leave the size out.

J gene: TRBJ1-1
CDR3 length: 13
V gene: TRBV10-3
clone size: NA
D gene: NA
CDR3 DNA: TGTGCCGCCAAGGGGCGCCTGAACACTGAAGCTTTCTTT
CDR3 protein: CAAKGRLNTEAFF

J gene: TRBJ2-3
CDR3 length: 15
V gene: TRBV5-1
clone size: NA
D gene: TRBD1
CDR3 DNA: TGCGCCAGCAGCATAACCGGGACAGGGCCGGATACGCAGTATTTT
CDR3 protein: CASSITGTGPDTQYF

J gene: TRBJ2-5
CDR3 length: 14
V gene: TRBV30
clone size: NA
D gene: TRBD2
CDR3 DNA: TGTGCCTGGAGACTACTAGCGGGGGAAGAGACCCAGTACTTC
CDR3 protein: CAWRLLAGEETQYF

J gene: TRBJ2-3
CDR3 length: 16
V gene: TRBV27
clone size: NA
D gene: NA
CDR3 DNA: TGTGCCAGCAGTTGGAGGGCTTCAGGGTTGGCAGATACGCAGTATTTT
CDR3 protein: CASSWRASGLADTQYF

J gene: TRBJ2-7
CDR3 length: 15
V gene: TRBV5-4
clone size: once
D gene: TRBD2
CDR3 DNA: TGTGCCAGCAGCTCCATGACTAGCGGGGCCTACGAGCAGTACTTC
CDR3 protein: CASSSMTSGAYEQYF

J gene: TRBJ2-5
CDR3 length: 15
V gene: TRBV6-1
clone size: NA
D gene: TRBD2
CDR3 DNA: TGTGCCAGCAGTACTAGCGGGGGATACCAAGAGACCCAGTACTTC
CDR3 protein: CASSTSGGYQETQYF

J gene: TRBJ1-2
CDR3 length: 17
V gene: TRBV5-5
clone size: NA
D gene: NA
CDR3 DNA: TGTGCCAGCAGCTTGGCTCCCCAGGACAGTTCTAAGAGGGGCTACACCTTC
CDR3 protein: CASSLAPQDSSKRGYTF

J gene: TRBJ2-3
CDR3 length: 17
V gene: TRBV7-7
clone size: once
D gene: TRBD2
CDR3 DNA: TGTGCTAGCAGCTTAGGGGCTAGCGGGGGGGCCATAGATACGCAGTATTTT
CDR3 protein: CASSLGASGGAIDTQYF

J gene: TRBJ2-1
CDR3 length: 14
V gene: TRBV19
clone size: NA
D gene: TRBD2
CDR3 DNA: TGTGCCAGTAGCCTTAGCGGGAGGGTGAATGAGCAGTTCTTC
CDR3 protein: CASSLSGRVNEQFF

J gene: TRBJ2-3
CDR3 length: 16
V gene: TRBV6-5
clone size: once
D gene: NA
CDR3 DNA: TGTGCCAGCAGTTACTCAGCGTCTAGTCCCACAGATACGCAGTATTTT
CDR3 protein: CASSYSASSPTDTQYF

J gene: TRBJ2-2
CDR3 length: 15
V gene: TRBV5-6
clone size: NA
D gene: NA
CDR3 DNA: TGTGCCAGCAGCTTAAAGGGCCGGGAAAATGGGGAGCTGTTTTTT
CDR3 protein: CASSLKGRENGELFF

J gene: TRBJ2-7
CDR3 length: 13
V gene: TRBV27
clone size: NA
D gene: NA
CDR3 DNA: TGTGCCAGCAGTCTCGGGAGCCTGAACGAGCAGTACTTC
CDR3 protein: CASSLGSLNEQYF

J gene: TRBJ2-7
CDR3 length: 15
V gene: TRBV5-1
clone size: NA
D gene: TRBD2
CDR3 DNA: TGCGCCAGCAGCTTTCCTAGCGGGAGTATCAACGAGCAGTACTTC
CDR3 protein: CASSFPSGSINEQYF

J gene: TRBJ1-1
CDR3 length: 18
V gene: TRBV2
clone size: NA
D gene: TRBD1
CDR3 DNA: TGTGCCAGTTCTAAACAATTACAGGGGCTGGCGATGAACACTGAAGCTTTCTTT
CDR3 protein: CASSKQLQGLAMNTEAFF

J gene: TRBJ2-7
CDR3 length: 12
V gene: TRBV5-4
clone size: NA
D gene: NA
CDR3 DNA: TGTGCCAGCAGCCTCCAGGGGCGCGAGCAGTACTTC
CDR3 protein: CASSLQGREQYF

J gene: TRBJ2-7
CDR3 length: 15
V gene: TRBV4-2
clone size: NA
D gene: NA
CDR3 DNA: TGTGCCAGCAGCCAAGATCGGGGGAGTACGGACGAGCAGTACTTC
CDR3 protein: CASSQDRGSTDEQYF

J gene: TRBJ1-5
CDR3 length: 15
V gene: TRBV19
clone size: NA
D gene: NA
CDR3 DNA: TGTGCCAGTAGTAGGGATGCAGGGGAGAATCAGCCCCAGCATTTT
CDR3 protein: CASSRDAGENQPQHF

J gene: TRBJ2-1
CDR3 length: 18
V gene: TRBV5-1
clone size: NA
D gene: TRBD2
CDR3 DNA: TGCGCCAGCACCGGGACTAGCGGGAGGCCAAGCTCCTACAATGAGCAGTTCTTC
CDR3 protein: CASTGTSGRPSSYNEQFF

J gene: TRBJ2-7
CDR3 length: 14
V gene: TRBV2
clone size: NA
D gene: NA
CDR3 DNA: TGTGCCAGCATGAGTCGGCTCGGGGCCTACGAGCAGTACTTC
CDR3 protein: CASMSRLGAYEQYF

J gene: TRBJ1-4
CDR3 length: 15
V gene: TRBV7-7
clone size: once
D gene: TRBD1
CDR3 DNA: TGTGCCAGCAGCACCGGGGACAGAGAGTTTGAAAAACTGTTTTTT
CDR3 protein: CASSTGDREFEKLFF

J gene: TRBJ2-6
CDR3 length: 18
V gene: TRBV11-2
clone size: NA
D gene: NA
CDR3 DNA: TGTGCCAGCAGCTTATGGGTAGGGGAAAGCTCTGGGGCCAACGTCCTGACTTTC
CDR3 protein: CASSLWVGESSGANVLTF

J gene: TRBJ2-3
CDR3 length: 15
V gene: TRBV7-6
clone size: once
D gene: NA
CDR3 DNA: TGTGCCAGCGCCCCAGGCGAAATAAGCACAGATACGCAGTATTTT
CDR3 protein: CASAPGEISTDTQYF

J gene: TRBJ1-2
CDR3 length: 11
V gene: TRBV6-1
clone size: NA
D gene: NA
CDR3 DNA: TGTGCCAGCACCGGGGTTGAAGGCTACACCTTC
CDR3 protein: CASTGVEGYTF

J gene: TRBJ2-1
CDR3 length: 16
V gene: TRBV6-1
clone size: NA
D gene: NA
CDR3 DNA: TGTGCCAGCAGTGAAGCGTTACAGGCCCTCGGCAATGAGCAGTTCTTC
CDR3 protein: CASSEALQALGNEQFF